Listed below are T cell receptor beta chains from one sample, sequenced in a study of T cells in localized non-small cell lung cancer. Repertoires were generated with immunoSEQ multiplex PCR, while TCRdb's copy carries only in-frame clones and drops some. The sample shows around 2,000 clones, approximately 20% of them seen only once. Sequenced here: normal lung tissue next to the tumor, sampled before any cancer treatment. These receptors all come from a man between 40 and 70 years old with stage II lung adenocarcinoma. Each CDR3 is given with its conserved first and last residue. D genes are given only for firm matches. Not every row has a clone size; where given, it reads once, few, many or a size class.

d_gene: TRBD1; v_gene: TRBV11-3; j_gene: TRBJ1-5; abundance: .; CDR3aa: CASSAGFHQGDQPQHF; CDR3nt: TGTGCCAGCAGCGCGGGCTTTCACCAGGGGGATCAGCCCCAGCATTTT
d_gene: TRBD1; v_gene: TRBV28; j_gene: TRBJ2-2; abundance: .; CDR3aa: CASSYGTESGELFF; CDR3nt: TGTGCCAGCAGTTACGGGACAGAAAGCGGGGAGCTGTTTTTT
d_gene: .; v_gene: TRBV4-1; j_gene: TRBJ1-2; abundance: .; CDR3aa: CASSRPDGNYGYTF; CDR3nt: TGCGCCAGCAGCCGACCGGACGGGAACTATGGCTACACCTTC
d_gene: TRBD1; v_gene: TRBV5-1; j_gene: TRBJ1-4; abundance: large; CDR3aa: CASSLSTQGAFGEKLFF; CDR3nt: TGCGCCAGCAGCTTGAGTACTCAGGGGGCGTTCGGTGAAAAACTGTTTTTT
d_gene: .; v_gene: TRBV19; j_gene: TRBJ1-3; abundance: few; CDR3aa: CASSIGGNTIYF; CDR3nt: TGTGCCAGTAGTATAGGCGGAAACACCATATATTTT
d_gene: .; v_gene: TRBV7-2; j_gene: TRBJ1-1; abundance: medium-sized; CDR3aa: CASSSTRGTEAFF; CDR3nt: TGTGCCAGCAGCTCAACCCGGGGCACTGAAGCTTTCTTT
d_gene: .; v_gene: TRBV7-8; j_gene: TRBJ1-1; abundance: many; CDR3aa: CASSDGMNTEAFF; CDR3nt: TGTGCCAGCAGCGACGGGATGAACACTGAAGCTTTCTTT
d_gene: TRBD1; v_gene: TRBV6-8; j_gene: TRBJ2-2; abundance: few; CDR3aa: CATGTGANGELFF; CDR3nt: TGTGCCACCGGGACAGGGGCCAACGGGGAGCTGTTTTTT
d_gene: .; v_gene: TRBV30; j_gene: TRBJ1-2; abundance: .; CDR3aa: CAWSVKEGSGYTF; CDR3nt: TGTGCCTGGAGTGTAAAAGAGGGAAGCGGCTACACCTTC
d_gene: .; v_gene: TRBV6-8; j_gene: TRBJ2-3; abundance: few; CDR3aa: CAIHGDHTDTQYF; CDR3nt: TGTGCCATCCATGGGGACCACACAGATACGCAGTATTTT
d_gene: .; v_gene: TRBV11-3; j_gene: TRBJ1-1; abundance: .; CDR3aa: CASSPYRERTEAFF; CDR3nt: TGTGCCAGCAGCCCCTACAGGGAACGCACTGAAGCTTTCTTT
d_gene: .; v_gene: TRBV19; j_gene: TRBJ2-2; abundance: hyperexpanded; CDR3aa: CASSMNTGELFF; CDR3nt: TGTGCCAGTAGTATGAACACCGGGGAGCTGTTTTTT
d_gene: .; v_gene: TRBV5-1; j_gene: TRBJ1-6; abundance: .; CDR3aa: CASSLDPSSYNSPLHF; CDR3nt: TGCGCCAGCAGCTTGGACCCTAGCTCCTATAATTCACCCCTCCACTTT
d_gene: .; v_gene: TRBV11-3; j_gene: TRBJ1-3; abundance: .; CDR3aa: CASSPAGRLSGNTIYF; CDR3nt: TGTGCCAGCAGCCCCGCCGGGCGACTCTCTGGAAACACCATATATTTT
d_gene: .; v_gene: TRBV11-3; j_gene: TRBJ1-1; abundance: few; CDR3aa: CASSRTGMNTEAFF; CDR3nt: TGTGCCAGCAGCCGCACAGGTATGAACACTGAAGCTTTCTTT
d_gene: TRBD1; v_gene: TRBV11-3; j_gene: TRBJ2-7; abundance: medium-sized; CDR3aa: CASSLSPGTGLSYEQYF; CDR3nt: TGTGCCAGCAGCCTGTCCCCCGGGACAGGCCTCTCCTACGAGCAGTACTTC
d_gene: .; v_gene: TRBV10-3; j_gene: TRBJ1-4; abundance: .; CDR3aa: CASERTRGTSEKLFF; CDR3nt: TGTGCCAGTGAAAGGACCCGGGGGACTAGTGAAAAACTGTTTTTT
d_gene: .; v_gene: TRBV11-3; j_gene: TRBJ2-3; abundance: .; CDR3aa: CASSLDSTRTDTQYF; CDR3nt: TGTGCCAGCAGCTTGGACAGCACCCGCACAGATACGCAGTATTTT
d_gene: .; v_gene: TRBV11-3; j_gene: TRBJ2-3; abundance: medium-sized; CDR3aa: CASSSVQVPTDTQYF; CDR3nt: TGTGCCAGCAGCTCCGTACAGGTTCCCACAGATACGCAGTATTTT
d_gene: TRBD1; v_gene: TRBV29-1; j_gene: TRBJ2-3; abundance: once; CDR3aa: CSVGRDRFTDTQYF; CDR3nt: TGCAGCGTTGGCCGGGACAGGTTCACAGATACGCAGTATTTT
d_gene: .; v_gene: TRBV9; j_gene: TRBJ2-1; abundance: few; CDR3aa: CASSVQGNEHNEQFF; CDR3nt: TGTGCCAGCAGCGTTCAGGGGAATGAACACAATGAGCAGTTCTTC
d_gene: .; v_gene: TRBV9; j_gene: TRBJ1-2; abundance: medium-sized; CDR3aa: CASFDEFNNYGYTF; CDR3nt: TGTGCCAGCTTTGACGAGTTCAATAACTATGGCTACACCTTC
d_gene: TRBD2; v_gene: TRBV6-8; j_gene: TRBJ2-1; abundance: medium-sized; CDR3aa: CASSTLAGGEQFF; CDR3nt: TGTGCCAGCAGTACCCTAGCGGGGGGAGAGCAGTTCTTC
d_gene: .; v_gene: TRBV11-3; j_gene: TRBJ1-1; abundance: medium-sized; CDR3aa: CASSLFGTPPFSEAFF; CDR3nt: TGTGCCAGCAGCTTATTCGGGACACCCCCGTTTTCTGAAGCTTTCTTT
d_gene: .; v_gene: TRBV11-3; j_gene: TRBJ1-5; abundance: medium-sized; CDR3aa: CASSFGPQLVLPQHF; CDR3nt: TGTGCCAGCAGCTTCGGCCCCCAATTGGTTCTGCCCCAGCATTTT
d_gene: .; v_gene: TRBV6-8; j_gene: TRBJ2-4; abundance: .; CDR3aa: CASTEMPGNIQYF; CDR3nt: TGTGCCAGCACAGAGATGCCGGGGAACATTCAGTACTTC
d_gene: .; v_gene: TRBV6-7; j_gene: TRBJ2-7; abundance: few; CDR3aa: CASPWFAKGYF; CDR3nt: TGTGCCAGCCCCTGGTTCGCGAAGGGGTACTTC
d_gene: .; v_gene: TRBV6-8; j_gene: TRBJ2-3; abundance: .; CDR3aa: CAISVGGIGTDTQYF; CDR3nt: TGTGCCATCAGTGTAGGGGGTATCGGCACAGATACGCAGTATTTT
d_gene: .; v_gene: TRBV11-3; j_gene: TRBJ2-2; abundance: few; CDR3aa: CASSPVAGRGTGELFF; CDR3nt: TGTGCCAGCAGCCCAGTGGCGGGTAGGGGCACCGGGGAGCTGTTTTTT
d_gene: TRBD1; v_gene: TRBV30; j_gene: TRBJ2-1; abundance: few; CDR3aa: CAWSGGQGNYNEQFF; CDR3nt: TGTGCCTGGAGCGGGGGACAGGGTAACTACAATGAGCAGTTCTTC
d_gene: TRBD2; v_gene: TRBV29-1; j_gene: TRBJ2-3; abundance: .; CDR3aa: CSGLAGAGTDTQYF; CDR3nt: TGCAGCGGTCTAGCGGGGGCCGGCACAGATACGCAGTATTTT
d_gene: .; v_gene: TRBV28; j_gene: TRBJ2-3; abundance: .; CDR3aa: CASSLGGTDTQYF; CDR3nt: TGTGCCAGCAGTTTGGGGGGCACAGATACGCAGTATTTT
d_gene: TRBD1; v_gene: TRBV6-8; j_gene: TRBJ1-1; abundance: few; CDR3aa: CASSFTGGTEAFF; CDR3nt: TGTGCCAGCAGTTTTACAGGGGGCACTGAAGCTTTCTTT
d_gene: .; v_gene: TRBV9; j_gene: TRBJ2-7; abundance: few; CDR3aa: CASSVGDNTYEQYF; CDR3nt: TGTGCCAGCAGCGTAGGGGACAACACCTACGAGCAGTACTTC
d_gene: .; v_gene: TRBV30; j_gene: TRBJ1-3; abundance: large; CDR3aa: CAWSLPHRGNTIYF; CDR3nt: TGTGCCTGGAGTCTCCCCCACCGGGGAAACACCATATATTTT
d_gene: .; v_gene: TRBV9; j_gene: TRBJ1-2; abundance: .; CDR3aa: CASSVSGLYGYTF; CDR3nt: TGTGCCAGCAGCGTTTCCGGTTTATATGGCTACACCTTC
d_gene: TRBD1; v_gene: TRBV6-8; j_gene: TRBJ1-2; abundance: few; CDR3aa: CAISQPGQGNYGYTF; CDR3nt: TGTGCCATCAGCCAACCGGGACAGGGAAACTATGGCTACACCTTC
d_gene: TRBD1; v_gene: TRBV29-1; j_gene: TRBJ1-1; abundance: few; CDR3aa: CSGDREGVGTEAFF; CDR3nt: TGCAGCGGCGACAGGGAGGGTGTCGGCACTGAAGCTTTCTTT
d_gene: TRBD1; v_gene: TRBV6-8; j_gene: TRBJ1-6; abundance: few; CDR3aa: CASSYGGQGTYRNSPLHF; CDR3nt: TGTGCCAGCAGTTACGGGGGACAGGGGACTTACCGGAATTCACCCCTCCACTTT